The 27 T cell receptor beta chains below come from one sample, sequenced in a study of blood T cell repertoires in COVID-19. The table came from immunoSEQ multiplex PCR; TCRdb's copy has only in-frame clones and leaves some out. This sample has under 50,000 clones, with roughly 87% found just once. Sample: peripheral blood. The receptors here all came from a man aged 60 to 75 with COVID-19, enrolled during active disease.

V gene TRBV30 combines with J gene TRBJ1-1; D uncertain. The CDR3 runs 14 residues. Germline-derived CDR1 and CDR2 are GTSNPN and SVGIG (reference sequence). Trimming removed 4 bases from V and 2 bases from J, with 14 bases in between. The CDR3 sequence is CAWIRQALNTEAFF. The CDR3 DNA reads as TGTGCCTGGATTAGGCAGGCTCTTAACACTGAAGCTTTCTTT.

The rearrangement uses TRBV9 and TRBJ2-3, with D uncertain. V lost 4 bases to trimming and J lost 0 bases, with 9 bases between them. Germline CDR1 SGDLS, CDR2 YYNGEE. The CDR3 is made up of 14 amino acids. The CDR3 is CASSLRPSTDTQYF. In DNA form, the CDR3 reads TGTGCCAGCAGCCTGCGTCCGAGCACAGATACGCAGTATTTT.

This chain uses TRBV30 with TRBJ2-1; 12 nucleotides line up with TRBD2. After removal of 6 bases from V and 8 bases from J, the junction contained 5 bases not matched to a gene. The CDR3 covers 13 residues. Germline V lookup: CDR1 GTSNPN, CDR2 SVGIG (reference sequence). The CDR3 spells CACSSGREDEQFF. CDR3 bases: TGTGCCTGTTCTAGCGGGAGGGAGGATGAGCAGTTCTTC. Complete variable domain (other parts from reference TRBV30 and TRBJ2-1): SQTIHQWPATLVQPVGSPLSLECTVEGTSNPNLYWYRQAAGRGLQLLFYSVGIGQISSEVPQNLSASRPQDRQFILSSKKLLLSDSGFYLCACSSGREDEQFFGPGTRLTVL.

The gene calls are TRBV11-2 and TRBJ1-2; TRBD1 is a possible D gene (6 bases). This CDR3 contains 16 residues. V was pared by 5 bases and J by 8 bases, with 24 bases between. CDR1 and CDR2 (germline): SGHAT, FQNNGV. The CDR3 coding sequence is TGTGCCAGCAGCCCCGGCAACAGGGTGACGTCTGGCGGCTACACCTTC. Residues: CASSPGNRVTSGGYTF.

A few counts support this clone. This chain uses TRBV3-1 (or the pseudogene TRBV3-2) with TRBJ1-4; no firm D call. The germline V gene encodes CDR1 LGHDT and CDR2 YNNKEL (reference sequence). The CDR3 runs 13 residues. V was trimmed by 0 bases and J by 8 bases, leaving 7 bases between them. CDR3 protein: CASSQDTGEKLFF. In DNA form, the CDR3 reads TGTGCCAGCAGCCAAGATACGGGGGAAAAACTGTTTTTT.

The chain carries TRBV18 and TRBJ1-5; TRBD1 is a possible D gene (6 bases). CDR1 and CDR2 from the germline V gene are KGHSH and LQKENI. V dropped 5 bases and J dropped 5 bases, with 10 bases sitting between them. The CDR3 loop spans 13 amino acids. The CDR3 DNA sequence: TGTGCCAGCTCAGAGGACAGACATCAGCCCCAGCATTTT. Protein sequence: CASSEDRHQPQHF.

The V gene is TRBV11-2, the J gene TRBJ2-5, with 9 bases matching TRBD1. CDR1 and CDR2 (germline): SGHAT, FQNNGV. This CDR3 region has 17 residues. The J segment lost 0 bases and the V segment lost 0 bases, leaving 5 bases of the junction unmatched. CDR3 DNA: TGTGCCAGCAGCTTAGATCTCTGGACAGGGGACCAAGAGACCCAGTACTTC. Translating it yields CASSLDLWTGDQETQYF.

The chain links TRBV28 to TRBJ1-4; 7 nucleotides line up with TRBD1. V shed 5 bases and J 0 bases; nucleotides not matched to a gene: 9. Germline CDR1 and CDR2: MDHEN and SYDVKM. CDR3 length equals 17 residues. The CDR3 nucleotides read TGTGCCAGCAGTGAACAGGGGCAGCCCGCAACTAATGAAAAACTGTTTTTT. Its translation is CASSEQGQPATNEKLFF.

The CDR3 DNA is TGTGCCAGCAGTTACTCGACGGGTGAGACCCAGTACTTC. It codes for CASSYSTGETQYF. V is TRBV6-5 and J is TRBJ2-5, with no clear D. The CDR3 totals 13 residues. V was shortened by 0 bases and J by 5 bases, with 7 bases between the two germline ends. Germline assignment: CDR1 MNHEY and CDR2 SVGAGI.

The chain uses TRBV14 and TRBJ2-7; D unclear. The V and J ends lost 1 base and 2 bases respectively, with 15 bases between them. The CDR3 extends over 16 amino acids. The germline CDR1 and CDR2 sequences are SGHDN and FVKESK. CDR3 in amino acids: CASSQGSYNYPYEQYF. CDR3 DNA sequence: TGTGCCAGCAGCCAAGGTAGCTATAACTACCCCTACGAGCAGTACTTC.

The gene calls are TRBV28 and TRBJ1-4; weak D call: TRBD1 (5 bases). Germline V lookup: CDR1 MDHEN, CDR2 SYDVKM. This CDR3 is built from 16 residues. Trimming took 2 bases from V and 3 from J, leaving 13 bases between them. The CDR3 loop is CASSLAGPGANEKLFF. The CDR3, as DNA: TGTGCCAGCAGTTTAGCGGGGCCGGGCGCTAATGAAAAACTGTTTTTT.

The chain uses TRBV20-1 and TRBJ2-1; 12 bases map to TRBD2. Trimming cost V 3 bases and J 3 bases; bases outside gene matches: 3. This CDR3 contains 15 residues. From germline, CDR1 is DFQATT and CDR2 SNEGSKA (reference sequence). CDR3 DNA sequence: TGCAGTGCTAGTTTGACTAGCGGGGGCTACAATGAGCAGTTCTTC. It specifies CSASLTSGGYNEQFF.

The chain carries TRBV28 and TRBJ1-5; D unresolved. From germline, CDR1 is MDHEN and CDR2 SYDVKM. This CDR3 has 15 residues. The V gene lost 3 bases and the J gene lost 0 bases, with 9 bases spanning the gap. The CDR3 here is CASSLSTLSNQPQHF. The CDR3 region has the DNA TGTGCCAGCAGTTTGAGCACCCTTAGCAATCAGCCCCAGCATTTT.

This sequence joins TRBV3-1 (or the pseudogene TRBV3-2) and TRBJ2-7; 13 positions match TRBD2. V shed 1 base and J 6 bases; nucleotides not matched to a gene: 3. CDR3 length: 15 amino acids. Germline V gene data show CDR1 as LGHDT and CDR2 as YNNKEL (reference sequence). The CDR3 DNA reads TGTGCCAGCAGCCAAGGACTAGCGGGAGGTCGCGAGCAGTACTTC. Its translation is CASSQGLAGGREQYF.

This clone was seen a single time. V is TRBV18 and J is TRBJ2-3; 8 nucleotides agree with TRBD2. V lost 4 bases, J lost 1 base, and 4 bases stayed unmatched. The CDR3 loop spans 15 amino acids. In germline, CDR1 is KGHSH, CDR2 LQKENI. The CDR3 nucleotides read TGTGCCAGCTCACAAAGCGGGAGTGGCACAGATACGCAGTATTTT. Protein: CASSQSGSGTDTQYF.

V gene TRBV6-6 combines with J gene TRBJ2-6; possibly TRBD2 for D (5 bases). The CDR3 has 15 residues. From germline, CDR1 is MNHNY and CDR2 SVGAGI (reference sequence). V lost 6 bases and J lost 0, with 9 bases in between. The CDR3 bases are TGTGCCAGCAGCTTGGGGAGCTCTGGGGCCAACGTCCTGACTTTC. It encodes CASSLGSSGANVLTF.

The chain joins TRBV5-6 to TRBJ2-7; tentative D call: TRBD2 (6 bases). V was trimmed by 4 bases and J by 5 bases, leaving 10 bases between them. Germline V CDR1 and CDR2: SGHDT, YYEEEE. This CDR3 has 12 amino acids. CDR3 sequence: CASSGDWNEQYF. Written as DNA, the CDR3 is TGTGCCAGCAGCGGGGACTGGAACGAGCAGTACTTC.

The chain links TRBV2 to TRBJ1-6, with no clear D. Germline V gives CDR1 SNHLY, CDR2 FYNNEI. V lost 7 bases to trimming and J lost 10 bases, with 17 bases between them. The CDR3 extends over 14 amino acids. DNA for the CDR3: TGTGCCAGCACCGACTCCCGATCGGGGTCACCCCTCCACTTT. Protein: CASTDSRSGSPLHF.

The chain has TRBV7-2 and TRBJ2-3; D unclear. The germline gives CDR1 SGHTA, CDR2 FQGNSA. Trimming left V 3 bases short and J 6 bases short, with 7 bases between. This CDR3 spans 12 amino acids. The CDR3 loop is CASSFFGDTQYF. DNA of the CDR3: TGTGCCAGCAGCTTCTTCGGGGATACGCAGTATTTT.

This clone appeared once. CDR3 amino acids: CAWSVGGAGNTIYF. CDR3 DNA: TGTGCCTGGAGTGTTGGGGGGGCTGGAAACACCATATATTTT. The chain links TRBV30 to TRBJ1-3; weak D call: TRBD1 (5 bases). V was shortened by 0 bases and J by 2 bases, with 8 bases between the two germline ends. CDR3 length: 14 residues. Germline V gene sequence: CDR1 GTSNPN, CDR2 SVGIG (reference sequence).

This clone was seen only once. V is TRBV27 and J is TRBJ2-7; 12 bases fit TRBD2. The CDR3 is made up of 20 amino acids. Germline CDR1 is MNHEY and CDR2 is SMNVEV (reference sequence). V was clipped by 5 bases and J by 2 bases; unmatched bases: 19. For the CDR3, the DNA is TGTGCCAGCAGTCCCCGCGGGGGGTCACTAGCGGGAGGAAAACCCTACGAGCAGTACTTC. It yields the protein CASSPRGGSLAGGKPYEQYF.

The CDR3 DNA reads as TGCGCCAGCAGCACCATGACAGGGAACACTGAAGCTTTCTTT. Its translation: CASSTMTGNTEAFF. V is TRBV5-1 and J is TRBJ1-1, with a weak D call TRBD1 (6 bases). The germline gives CDR1 SGHRS, CDR2 YFSETQ. The V gene lost 4 bases and the J gene lost 1 base, with 11 bases spanning the gap. There are 14 residues in the CDR3.

This sequence joins TRBV3-1 (or the pseudogene TRBV3-2) and TRBJ1-6; 9 nucleotides agree with TRBD1. Germline-derived CDR1 and CDR2 are LGHDT and YNNKEL (reference sequence). Unmatched junction bases numbered 7, after V lost 6 bases and J lost 10 bases. CDR3 size: 14 residues. In DNA form, the CDR3 reads TGTGCCAGCAGACCGGACAGGGGAGGCTCACCCCTCCACTTT. Translation: CASRPDRGGSPLHF.

The J gene is TRBJ2-3, the V gene TRBV29-1; 8 bases line up with TRBD2. The CDR3 totals 14 residues. Germline loops: CDR1 SQVTM, CDR2 ANQGSEA. The trim removed 6 bases at V and 0 bases at J, leaving 5 bases unmatched. For the CDR3, the DNA is TGCAGCGTCGGACTAGCACCTAGCACAGATACGCAGTATTTT. Translation: CSVGLAPSTDTQYF.

About this clone: The junction does not match germline at one end; this may be a read error. The genes are TRBV7-3 and TRBJ2-3, with TRBD2 matching over 7 bases. The CDR3 runs to 14 residues. Germline V CDR1 and CDR2: SGHTA, FQGTGA. The CDR3 is CASSLTSGTDTQYF. In DNA form, the CDR3 reads TGTGCCAGCAGCCTAACTAGCGGCACAGATACGCAGTATTTT.

The genes are TRBV4-1 and TRBJ2-3; D possibly corresponds to TRBD2 (6 bases). V gave up 5 bases and J gave up 1 base, with 19 bases separating them. Per the germline V gene, CDR1 is MGHRA and CDR2 is YSYEKL. The CDR3 is made up of 17 amino acids. The CDR3 DNA reads as TGCGCCAGCAGCTCTCTTTTTCTAGCGACCCGCACAGATACGCAGTATTTT. Amino acid sequence: CASSSLFLATRTDTQYF.

A single count supports this clone. The chain is built from TRBV5-4 and TRBJ1-2; unclear D gene. The length of the CDR3 is 13 residues. The ends were cut back, 0 bases at V and 0 bases at J, with 3 bases in the middle. Germline CDR1 and CDR2: SGHNT and YYREEE (reference sequence). The CDR3 DNA reads as TGTGCCAGCAGCTTGGCAGCTAACTATGGCTACACCTTC. Encoded protein: CASSLAANYGYTF.